This entry lists 7 T cell receptor beta chains sequenced from one sample in a study of untreated major depressive disorder. Study-wide points: Depressed patients' CD4+ T cells carried increased TRBV05-01 (Vbeta 5.1) usage versus control CD4+ T cells.

The assay was immunoSEQ multiplex PCR, and TCRdb's table has in-frame clones only and misses some. The sample lists more than 25,000 clones, approximately 90% occurring once. No antigen has been identified for these receptors. Sequenced sample: CD4+ T cells from PBMCs. The source is a woman in her twenties or thirties with major depressive disorder.

The chain employs TRBV7-9 and TRBJ1-5; D is possibly TRBD1 (5 bases). With 0 bases removed from V and 6 bases from J, the gap between germline ends came to 12 bases. There are 15 residues in the CDR3. CDR1 is SEHNR, CDR2 FQNEAQ, per germline (reference sequence). This CDR3 reads CASSLAAGLGQPQHF. DNA for the CDR3: TGTGCCAGCAGCTTAGCCGCAGGGTTAGGTCAGCCCCAGCATTTT.

The chain uses TRBV11-3 and TRBJ1-2, with D possibly matching TRBD1 (5 bases). V lost 5 bases and J 2 bases, leaving 9 bases between the germline ends. This CDR3 has 13 residues. The germline V gene encodes CDR1 SGHNT and CDR2 YENEEA. Here the CDR3 reads CASSHDSNYGYTF. The CDR3 DNA is TGTGCCAGCAGCCATGACAGCAACTATGGCTACACCTTC.

This clone was seen only once. The chain links TRBV7-8 to TRBJ1-4, with TRBD1 as a possible D gene (6 bases). Per germline, CDR1 SGHVS and CDR2 FQNEAQ. This CDR3 is 17 amino acids long. V was trimmed by 2 bases and J by 0 bases, leaving 13 bases between them. The CDR3 region has the DNA TGTGCCAGCAGCTTACCAGGGGTTTCGGCAACTAATGAAAAACTGTTTTTT. Amino acids: CASSLPGVSATNEKLFF.

V is TRBV5-1 and J is TRBJ2-7, with TRBD1 matching 9 bases. The CDR3 contains 16 residues. The V and J ends lost 3 bases and 3 bases, in that order; junction bases with no gene match: 10. CDR1 and CDR2 (germline): SGHRS, YFSETQ. The CDR3 is CASSSTTGGKVYEQYF. CDR3 nucleotides: TGCGCCAGCAGCTCGACGACAGGGGGAAAGGTCTACGAGCAGTACTTC.

This chain connects TRBV4-3 to TRBJ1-2; TRBD1 might be the D (6 bases). V shed 0 bases and J shed 2 bases, with 13 bases lying between them. The germline gives CDR1 LGHNA, CDR2 YSLEER. The CDR3 loop spans 16 amino acids. CDR3 nucleotide sequence: TGCGCCAGCAGCCAAGATCCGGGGCAGGGGAACTATGGCTACACCTTC. Its protein is CASSQDPGQGNYGYTF.

This clone has more than one count but fewer than ten. The V and J genes are TRBV2 and TRBJ1-5, with D unresolved. The CDR3 spans 12 residues. V dropped 3 bases and J dropped 8 bases, with 8 bases sitting between them. Germline CDR1 is SNHLY and CDR2 is FYNNEI. The CDR3 here is CASSESPKPQHF. The CDR3 nucleotides read TGTGCCAGCAGTGAGTCCCCGAAGCCCCAGCATTTT. The full variable domain, rest sourced from reference TRBV2 and TRBJ1-5, is EPEVTQTPSHQVTQMGQEVILRCVPISNHLYFYWYRQILGQKVEFLVSFYNNEISEKSEIFDDQFSVERPDGSNFTLKIRSTKLEDSAMYFCASSESPKPQHFGDGTRLSIL.

The J gene is TRBJ2-7, the V gene TRBV7-2; 8 nucleotides match TRBD2. The CDR3 length is 14 residues. From germline, CDR1 is SGHTA and CDR2 FQGNSA. The trim removed 5 bases at V and 4 bases at J, leaving 7 bases unmatched. CDR3 loop: CASSPQRESYEQYF. CDR3 in DNA: TGTGCCAGCAGCCCACAGCGGGAGTCGTACGAGCAGTACTTC.